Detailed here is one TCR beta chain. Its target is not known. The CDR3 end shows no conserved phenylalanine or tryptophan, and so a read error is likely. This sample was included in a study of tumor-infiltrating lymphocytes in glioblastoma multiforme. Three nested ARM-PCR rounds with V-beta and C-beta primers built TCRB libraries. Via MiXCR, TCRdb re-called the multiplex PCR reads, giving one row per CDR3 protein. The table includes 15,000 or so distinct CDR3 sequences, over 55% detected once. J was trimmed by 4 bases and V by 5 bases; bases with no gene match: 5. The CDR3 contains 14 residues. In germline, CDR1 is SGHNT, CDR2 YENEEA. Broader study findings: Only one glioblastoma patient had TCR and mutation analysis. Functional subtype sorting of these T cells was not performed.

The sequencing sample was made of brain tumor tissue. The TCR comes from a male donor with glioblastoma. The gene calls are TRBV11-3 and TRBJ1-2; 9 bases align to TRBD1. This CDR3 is CASSPGQGFYGYTI. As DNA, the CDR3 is TGTGCCAGCAGCCCTGGACAGGGGTTCTATGGCTACACCATC.